A selection of T cell receptor beta chains follows, all from one sample in a study of identical twins. TCRdb ran MiXCR on the 5' RACE reads and lists one entry per CDR3 protein. Here the sample spans about 1.7 million distinct CDR3 sequences, around a third being singletons. The sequenced material came from cord blood. The receptors were sampled from a newborn girl in good health. CDR3s include the opening cysteine and the closing phenylalanine or tryptophan. Each record gives: clone size, J gene, V gene, D gene, CDR3 protein, CDR3 DNA. A D gene is named only where the DNA matches it firmly. Size is stated for part of the rows, as once, few or many counts, or as a class when the clone is expanded.

clone_size: .; j_call: TRBJ2-7; v_call: TRBV19; d_call: TRBD1; cdr3_aa: CASSGPGQGAEQYF; cdr3_nt: TGTGCCAGTAGTGGACCGGGACAGGGCGCCGAGCAGTACTTC
clone_size: .; j_call: TRBJ1-2; v_call: TRBV5-6; d_call: .; cdr3_aa: CASGLVVGYGYTF; cdr3_nt: TGTGCCAGCGGCTTGGTAGTAGGCTATGGCTACACCTTC
clone_size: few; j_call: TRBJ2-5; v_call: TRBV2; d_call: .; cdr3_aa: CASSVSVKETQYF; cdr3_nt: TGTGCCAGCTCGGTTAGCGTGAAAGAGACCCAGTACTTC
clone_size: .; j_call: TRBJ2-7; v_call: TRBV3-1; d_call: .; cdr3_aa: CASSQVGLLYEQYF; cdr3_nt: TGTGCCAGCAGCCAAGTCGGACTACTATACGAGCAGTACTTC
clone_size: .; j_call: TRBJ2-1; v_call: TRBV6-1; d_call: .; cdr3_aa: CASSAGPSYDEQFF; cdr3_nt: TGTGCCAGCAGTGCGGGCCCTTCCTACGATGAGCAGTTCTTC
clone_size: few; j_call: TRBJ2-3; v_call: TRBV6-5; d_call: TRBD2; cdr3_aa: CASSFAPSGSWGDTQYF; cdr3_nt: TGTGCCAGCAGTTTTGCCCCCAGCGGGAGTTGGGGAGATACGCAGTATTTT
clone_size: .; j_call: TRBJ1-1; v_call: TRBV3-1; d_call: .; cdr3_aa: CASSQAFEAFF; cdr3_nt: TGTGCCAGCAGCCAGGCTTTTGAAGCTTTCTTT
clone_size: .; j_call: TRBJ2-3; v_call: TRBV18; d_call: .; cdr3_aa: CASSPPTGAYLNTQYF; cdr3_nt: TGTGCCAGCTCACCACCGACGGGGGCCTACTTGAATACGCAGTATTTT
clone_size: .; j_call: TRBJ2-5; v_call: TRBV28; d_call: .; cdr3_aa: CASSFVDPRISHEQYF; cdr3_nt: TGTGCCAGCAGTTTTGTGGACCCCCGCATCAGCCATGAGCAGTACTTC
clone_size: .; j_call: TRBJ2-7; v_call: TRBV28; d_call: TRBD2; cdr3_aa: CASSFRGSVVEQYF; cdr3_nt: TGTGCCAGCAGCTTTCGCGGGAGTGTGGTTGAGCAGTACTTC
clone_size: few; j_call: TRBJ2-1; v_call: TRBV25-1; d_call: TRBD2; cdr3_aa: CASSPTSGSNEQFF; cdr3_nt: TGTGCCAGCAGTCCGACTAGCGGGTCCAATGAGCAGTTCTTC
clone_size: .; j_call: TRBJ2-7; v_call: TRBV7-9; d_call: TRBD1; cdr3_aa: CASEGTGGTAEQYF; cdr3_nt: TGTGCCAGCGAGGGGACAGGGGGCACTGCCGAGCAGTACTTC
clone_size: few; j_call: TRBJ2-3; v_call: TRBV7-9; d_call: TRBD1; cdr3_aa: CASSLTITRDSRTDTQYF; cdr3_nt: TGTGCCAGCAGCTTAACTATAACCCGGGACAGTCGCACAGATACGCAGTATTTT
clone_size: .; j_call: TRBJ2-1; v_call: TRBV15; d_call: .; cdr3_aa: CATSSRDTTSYNEQFF; cdr3_nt: TGTGCCACCAGCTCACGGGACACCACTTCCTACAATGAGCAGTTCTTC
clone_size: many; j_call: TRBJ2-7; v_call: TRBV7-9; d_call: TRBD1; cdr3_aa: CASSWTGNEQYF; cdr3_nt: TGTGCCAGCAGCTGGACAGGGAACGAGCAGTACTTC
clone_size: few; j_call: TRBJ2-3; v_call: TRBV7-6; d_call: .; cdr3_aa: CASSQRARRGTDTQYF; cdr3_nt: TGTGCCAGCAGCCAGCGGGCCCGGCGGGGCACAGATACGCAGTATTTT
clone_size: .; j_call: TRBJ2-1; v_call: TRBV18; d_call: TRBD2; cdr3_aa: CASRRMTSGTYNEQFF; cdr3_nt: TGTGCCAGCCGGCGCATGACTAGCGGGACATACAATGAGCAGTTCTTC
clone_size: .; j_call: TRBJ1-3; v_call: TRBV29-1; d_call: .; cdr3_aa: CSVVGGSGNTIYF; cdr3_nt: TGCAGCGTTGTGGGGGGCTCTGGAAACACCATATATTTT
clone_size: .; j_call: TRBJ1-2; v_call: TRBV7-2; d_call: .; cdr3_aa: CASSLALGVNYGYTF; cdr3_nt: TGTGCCAGCAGCTTAGCTCTGGGGGTGAACTATGGCTACACCTTC
clone_size: .; j_call: TRBJ2-7; v_call: TRBV3-1; d_call: TRBD2; cdr3_aa: CASSRGLAGSPYNEQYF; cdr3_nt: TGTGCCAGCAGCCGAGGACTAGCGGGGTCTCCCTACAATGAGCAGTACTTC
clone_size: .; j_call: TRBJ2-7; v_call: TRBV7-2; d_call: TRBD2; cdr3_aa: CASSLAWLSGRGEQYF; cdr3_nt: TGTGCCAGCAGCTTAGCGTGGCTAAGCGGGAGGGGCGAGCAGTACTTC
clone_size: .; j_call: TRBJ1-4; v_call: TRBV18; d_call: .; cdr3_aa: CASSPGTLGEKLFF; cdr3_nt: TGTGCCAGCTCACCCGGGACCCTAGGGGAAAAACTGTTTTTT
clone_size: .; j_call: TRBJ2-1; v_call: TRBV20-1; d_call: .; cdr3_aa: CSARDSGGHPYNEQFF; cdr3_nt: TGCAGTGCTAGAGACTCAGGCGGACACCCCTACAATGAGCAGTTCTTC
clone_size: few; j_call: TRBJ1-1; v_call: TRBV27; d_call: TRBD1; cdr3_aa: CASSTRQGAKENTEAFF; cdr3_nt: TGTGCCAGCAGTACCCGACAGGGGGCGAAGGAGAACACTGAAGCTTTCTTT
clone_size: few; j_call: TRBJ2-3; v_call: TRBV18; d_call: TRBD2; cdr3_aa: CASSPPNSGGTDTQYF; cdr3_nt: TGTGCCAGCTCACCACCCAATAGCGGGGGGACGGATACGCAGTATTTT
clone_size: .; j_call: TRBJ2-1; v_call: TRBV7-8; d_call: .; cdr3_aa: CASSLAPRVDSSYNEQFF; cdr3_nt: TGTGCCAGCAGCTTAGCGCCCCGGGTGGATAGCTCCTACAATGAGCAGTTCTTC
clone_size: .; j_call: TRBJ2-1; v_call: TRBV4-2; d_call: TRBD2; cdr3_aa: CASSQEAGALYNEQFF; cdr3_nt: TGTGCCAGCAGCCAAGAAGCGGGAGCCTTATACAATGAGCAGTTCTTC
clone_size: few; j_call: TRBJ2-1; v_call: TRBV28; d_call: TRBD2; cdr3_aa: CASTTSGVSSREQFF; cdr3_nt: TGTGCCAGCACCACTAGCGGGGTGAGTTCTAGGGAGCAGTTCTTC
clone_size: .; j_call: TRBJ1-2; v_call: TRBV2; d_call: TRBD1; cdr3_aa: CASSEPRGGFYGYTF; cdr3_nt: TGTGCCAGCAGTGAACCCAGGGGGGGATTCTATGGCTACACCTTC
clone_size: .; j_call: TRBJ2-1; v_call: TRBV9; d_call: TRBD2; cdr3_aa: CASSVGLTGGVYNEQFF; cdr3_nt: TGTGCCAGCAGCGTAGGGTTAACGGGGGGTGTCTACAATGAGCAGTTCTTC
clone_size: few; j_call: TRBJ2-7; v_call: TRBV6-1; d_call: TRBD1; cdr3_aa: CASSATGDSYEQYF; cdr3_nt: TGTGCCAGCAGCGCCACAGGGGATTCCTACGAGCAGTACTTC
clone_size: .; j_call: TRBJ2-1; v_call: TRBV12-3/TRBV12-4; d_call: .; cdr3_aa: CASSLGLRGSYNEQFF; cdr3_nt: TGTGCCAGCAGTTTAGGTCTGCGGGGATCCTACAATGAGCAGTTCTTC
clone_size: .; j_call: TRBJ1-3; v_call: TRBV4-1; d_call: TRBD1; cdr3_aa: CASSQLGRGDIGNTIYF; cdr3_nt: TGCGCCAGCAGCCAGCTCGGCAGGGGGGATATTGGGAACACCATATATTTT
clone_size: .; j_call: TRBJ1-1; v_call: TRBV29-1; d_call: .; cdr3_aa: CSVTPGPWNTEAFF; cdr3_nt: TGCAGCGTCACGCCGGGACCGTGGAACACTGAAGCTTTCTTT
clone_size: few; j_call: TRBJ1-1; v_call: TRBV27; d_call: TRBD1; cdr3_aa: CASSIHYRDSEAFF; cdr3_nt: TGTGCCAGCAGTATCCACTACAGGGACAGTGAAGCTTTCTTT